Listed below are T cell receptor beta chains from one sample, sequenced in a study of blood T cell repertoires in COVID-19. The method was immunoSEQ multiplex PCR; TCRdb's version includes in-frame clones alone and lacks a portion of them. The data contain 150,000 to 180,000 clones, roughly 84% of them seen just once; the ten biggest clones take up around 10%. The specimen sequenced was peripheral blood. Every receptor here comes from a woman aged 55-70 years with COVID-19, enrolled during active disease. Each CDR3 is given with its conserved first and last residue. Fields, in order: D gene, J gene, clone size, V gene, CDR3 DNA, CDR3 protein. The D gene is left open where the match is weak. Where a row states a size, it is once, few, many or the class of an expanded clone; other rows omit it.

>.|TRBJ1-5|once|TRBV6-5
TGTGCCAGCAGCCGGGACTCCTCCCCCAATCAGTCCCAGCATTTT
CASSRDSSPNQSQHF
>.|TRBJ2-2|.|TRBV11-3
TGTGCCAGCAGCTTATCGGGGAATCCCACCGGGGAGCTGTTTTTT
CASSLSGNPTGELFF
>.|TRBJ1-2|.|TRBV12-3/TRBV12-4
TGTGCCAGCACCGGGGGACCCCCAGATCCCTACACCTTC
CASTGGPPDPYTF
>.|TRBJ1-1|once|TRBV30
TGTGCCTGGAGTGTGGGGAGGGATAACACTGAAGCTTTCTTT
CAWSVGRDNTEAFF
>TRBD2|TRBJ2-1|.|TRBV7-3
TGTGCCAGCAGCTTGGGACTAGCGGGACCAGCCAATGAGCAGTTCTTC
CASSLGLAGPANEQFF
>.|TRBJ1-6|.|TRBV2
TGTGCCAGCAGCAGGGAGGTGGCCGACTCACCCCTCCACTTT
CASSREVADSPLHF
>TRBD1|TRBJ2-7|few|TRBV2
TGTGCCAGCAGCTCGACAGGGACAGAAAACGAGCAGTACTTC
CASSSTGTENEQYF
>.|TRBJ1-3|.|TRBV14
TGTGCCAGCAGCCAAGATCGAATCGGACAGCCTTCTGGAAACACCATATATTTT
CASSQDRIGQPSGNTIYF
>.|TRBJ1-2|.|TRBV5-1
TGCGCCAGCAGCCTGGGGACTGCAAACTATGGCTACACCTTC
CASSLGTANYGYTF
>TRBD1|TRBJ1-2|.|TRBV6-5
TGTGCCAGCACCGGGACAGGCCGGGGCTACACCTTC
CASTGTGRGYTF
>TRBD1|TRBJ1-6|.|TRBV19
TGTGCCAGTAGAATCTTTGCGACAGGGAGGAATTCACCCCTCCACTTT
CASRIFATGRNSPLHF
>.|TRBJ2-3|.|TRBV7-9
TGTGCCAGCAGCTTAGTAGGCACAGATACGCAGTATTTT
CASSLVGTDTQYF
>.|TRBJ1-1|few|TRBV7-8
TGTGCCAGCAGCTACCTCCCCGGGACAAGGAACACTGAAGCTTTCTTT
CASSYLPGTRNTEAFF
>TRBD1|TRBJ1-5|.|TRBV6-4
TGTGCCAGCAGTGAGGCAGGGGGCGGTCAGCCCCAGCATTTT
CASSEAGGGQPQHF
>TRBD2|TRBJ2-5|.|TRBV6-6
TGTGCCAGCACCGGGGGGGGCCTGGAGACCCAGTACTTC
CASTGGGLETQYF
>.|TRBJ2-2|.|TRBV30
TGTGCTCATGGGGCGGGGGCCCCAACCGGGGAGCTGTTTTTT
CAHGAGAPTGELFF
>.|TRBJ1-1|.|TRBV15
TGTGCCACCAGCAGAGATCTTGCTGAAGCTTTCTTT
CATSRDLAEAFF
>TRBD1|TRBJ1-4|once|TRBV7-8
TGTGCCAGCAGCTTATTCAGGACAGGGGGAGAAAAACTGTTTTTT
CASSLFRTGGEKLFF
>TRBD1|TRBJ1-5|.|TRBV6-5
TGTGCCAGCAGTAATCAGGGGGTTAAACAGCCCCAGCATTTT
CASSNQGVKQPQHF
>TRBD1|TRBJ2-5|few|TRBV7-2
TGTGCCAGCAGCCCCGGGACAGGGCCGGGACGGGAGACCCAGTACTTC
CASSPGTGPGRETQYF
>TRBD2|TRBJ2-2|.|TRBV10-2
TGCGCCAGCAGGGACCCCTCACTAGCGGGGGGTCCCGGGGAGCTGTTTTTT
CASRDPSLAGGPGELFF
>.|TRBJ1-2|.|TRBV2
TGTGCCAGCAGTGAAATCTACGGAGGCATCTATGGCTACACCTTC
CASSEIYGGIYGYTF
>.|TRBJ1-1|.|TRBV29-1
TGCAGCGTCCCGCGACGGAGGAGGGACACTGAAGCTTTCTTT
CSVPRRRRDTEAFF
>.|TRBJ2-3|.|TRBV7-2
TGTGCCAGCAGTTCCCGCACTAGGATAACAGATACGCAGTATTTT
CASSSRTRITDTQYF
>.|TRBJ1-1|.|TRBV10-3
TGTGCCATCAGTGACCCTGGGCAGGCAAACACTGAAGCTTTCTTT
CAISDPGQANTEAFF
>TRBD1|TRBJ2-5|.|TRBV7-2
TGTGCCAGCAGCGTGGGACAGGGGGCGCCTACCCAGTACTTC
CASSVGQGAPTQYF
>TRBD2|TRBJ2-1|few|TRBV2
TGTGCCAGCAGTGGAGGGACTAGCGGATGGAATGAGCAGTTCTTC
CASSGGTSGWNEQFF
>.|TRBJ1-5|few|TRBV6-5
TGTGCCAGCAGAGCTGATAGCAATCAGCCCCAGCATTTT
CASRADSNQPQHF
>TRBD2|TRBJ2-1|.|TRBV7-6
TGTGCCAGCAGCACGTTTAGCGGGGGGGCCAATGAGCAGTTCTTC
CASSTFSGGANEQFF
>TRBD1|TRBJ2-1|few|TRBV11-2
TGTGCCAGCAGCACAGGGGTCTATGAGCAGTTCTTC
CASSTGVYEQFF
>.|TRBJ1-1|.|TRBV6-1
TGTGCCAGCAGTGAAGTTCGGCTAAGGGGCACTGAAGCTTTCTTT
CASSEVRLRGTEAFF
>TRBD1|TRBJ1-2|.|TRBV6-5
TGTGCCAGTCACCCCGGGACAGGGGGCAGTGGGGGCTACACCTTC
CASHPGTGGSGGYTF
>.|TRBJ1-5|.|TRBV30
TGTGCCTGGAGTTATGGAGATCAGCCCCAGCATTTT
CAWSYGDQPQHF
>TRBD2|TRBJ2-1|.|TRBV27
TGTGCCAGCAGTCCTAGGAAGGCGGGAGGGGGTAATGAGCAGTTCTTC
CASSPRKAGGGNEQFF
>TRBD1|TRBJ1-5|.|TRBV6-5
TGTGCCAGCAGCCCGGACAGGGGAACTTGGCAGCCCCAGCATTTT
CASSPDRGTWQPQHF
>TRBD1|TRBJ1-2|.|TRBV6-1
TGTGCCAGCAGTGAAAAGACAGGGCCCTATGGCTACACCTTC
CASSEKTGPYGYTF
>.|TRBJ1-1|.|TRBV11-3
TGTGCCAGCAGCTTACGTCACGGGAACACTGAAGCTTTCTTT
CASSLRHGNTEAFF
>.|TRBJ2-1|.|TRBV2
TGTGCCAGCAGCCGACTTGAAAATGAGCAGTTCTTC
CASSRLENEQFF
>.|TRBJ1-6|few|TRBV11-3
TGTGCCAGCAGCCAGCGACGAGGCCGACCAAATTCACCCCTCCACTTT
CASSQRRGRPNSPLHF
>TRBD1|TRBJ1-2|.|TRBV5-4
TGTGCCAGCAGCCCCGGACAGGGGAGGAAGACTAACTATGGCTACACCTTC
CASSPGQGRKTNYGYTF
>.|TRBJ1-1|.|TRBV9
TGTGCCAGCAGCGTCCAGGGGAACACTGAAGCTTTCTTT
CASSVQGNTEAFF
>TRBD1|TRBJ2-1|.|TRBV7-3
TGTGCCAGCAGCCTGAACCCCGGGACAGGGAGGCGGGAGCAGTTCTTC
CASSLNPGTGRREQFF
>TRBD1|TRBJ1-1|.|TRBV6-5
TGTGCCAGCAGTCCGTGGGGACAGGGGGCCAACCAAGCTTTCTTT
CASSPWGQGANQAFF
>TRBD2|TRBJ2-3|once|TRBV5-1
TGCGCCAGCAGCCCGACTAGCGGGGGGGTCAACACAGATACGCAGTATTTT
CASSPTSGGVNTDTQYF
>TRBD1|TRBJ1-2|.|TRBV3-1/TRBV3-2
TGTGCCAGCAGCCACGCCCCAGGTGACAGGGAAGGAAGTGGCTACACCTTC
CASSHAPGDREGSGYTF
>TRBD1|TRBJ1-2|.|TRBV7-8
TGTGCCAGCAGCTTGATCGACAGGGATGGCAATGGCTACACCTTC
CASSLIDRDGNGYTF
>TRBD2|TRBJ2-1|few|TRBV12-5
TGTGCTAGTGCCCCAGTGGGCGGGAGAACACCTGAGCAGTTCTTC
CASAPVGGRTPEQFF